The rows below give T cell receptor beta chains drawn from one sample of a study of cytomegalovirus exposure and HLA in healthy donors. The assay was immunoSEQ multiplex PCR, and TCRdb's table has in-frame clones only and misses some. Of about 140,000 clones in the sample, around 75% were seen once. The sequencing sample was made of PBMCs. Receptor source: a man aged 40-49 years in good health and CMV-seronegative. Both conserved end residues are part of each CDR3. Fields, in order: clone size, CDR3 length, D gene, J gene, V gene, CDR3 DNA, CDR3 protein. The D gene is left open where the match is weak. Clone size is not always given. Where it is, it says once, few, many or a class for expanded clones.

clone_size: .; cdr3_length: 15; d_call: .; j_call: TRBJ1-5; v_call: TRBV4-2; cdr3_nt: TGTGCCAGCAGCGACCAGGGTTTAGGCAATCAGCCCCAGCATTTT; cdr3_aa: CASSDQGLGNQPQHF
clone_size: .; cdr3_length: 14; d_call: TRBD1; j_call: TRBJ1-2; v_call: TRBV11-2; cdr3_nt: TGTGCCAGCAGCTTAGATCGGGACAGGGACGGCTACACCTTC; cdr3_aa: CASSLDRDRDGYTF
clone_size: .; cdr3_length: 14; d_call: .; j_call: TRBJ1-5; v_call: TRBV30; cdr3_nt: TGTGCCTGGAGTGTAATTGACACTCATCAGCCCCAGCATTTT; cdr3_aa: CAWSVIDTHQPQHF
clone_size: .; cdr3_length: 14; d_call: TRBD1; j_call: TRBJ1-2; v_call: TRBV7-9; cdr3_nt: TGTGCCAGCAGCCTAAGGCCCGGGACAGGGGGCTACACCTTC; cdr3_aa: CASSLRPGTGGYTF
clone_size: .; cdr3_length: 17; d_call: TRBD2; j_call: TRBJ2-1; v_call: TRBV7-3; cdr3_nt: TGTGCCAGCAGCGCACCGGGACTAGCGGGAGGGCTCAATGAGCAGTTCTTC; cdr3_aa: CASSAPGLAGGLNEQFF
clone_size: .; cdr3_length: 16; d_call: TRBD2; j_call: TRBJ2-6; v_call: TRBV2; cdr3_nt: TGTGCCAGCACGGTACTAGCGGGATCTGGGGCCAACGTCCTGACTTTC; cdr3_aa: CASTVLAGSGANVLTF
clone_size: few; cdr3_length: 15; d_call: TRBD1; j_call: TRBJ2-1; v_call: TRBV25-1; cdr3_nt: TGTGCCAGCAGTCCGCCGGGACAGGGGAAGAATGAGCAGTTCTTC; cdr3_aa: CASSPPGQGKNEQFF
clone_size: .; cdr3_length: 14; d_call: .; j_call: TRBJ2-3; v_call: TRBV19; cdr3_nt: TGTGCCAGTAGTATTGAGGTTGGCGCAGATACGCAGTATTTT; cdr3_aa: CASSIEVGADTQYF
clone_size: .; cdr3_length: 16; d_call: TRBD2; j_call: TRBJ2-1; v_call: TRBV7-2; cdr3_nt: TGTGCCAGCAGCCCCCTCGGACTAGCGGGAGACAATGAGCAGTTCTTC; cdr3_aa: CASSPLGLAGDNEQFF
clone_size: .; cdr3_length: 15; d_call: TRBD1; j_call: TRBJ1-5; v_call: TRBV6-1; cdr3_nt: TGTGCCAGTCAGACCGGGACAGGAATTAATCAGCCCCAGCATTTT; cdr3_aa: CASQTGTGINQPQHF
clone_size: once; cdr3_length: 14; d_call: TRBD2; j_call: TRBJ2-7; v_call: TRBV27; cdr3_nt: TGTGCCAGCAGTTTTAGTTGGCGGGAGGGGAGGCAGTACTTC; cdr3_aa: CASSFSWREGRQYF
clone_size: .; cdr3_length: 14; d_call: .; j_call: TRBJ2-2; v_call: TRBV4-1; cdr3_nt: TGCGCCAGCAGCCACCCACTAGCCACCGGGGAGCTGTTTTTT; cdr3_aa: CASSHPLATGELFF
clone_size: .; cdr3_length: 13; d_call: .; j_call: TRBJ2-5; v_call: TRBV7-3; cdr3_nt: TGTGCCAGCAGCCCTCTGGGCGGGGAGACCCAGTACTTC; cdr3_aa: CASSPLGGETQYF
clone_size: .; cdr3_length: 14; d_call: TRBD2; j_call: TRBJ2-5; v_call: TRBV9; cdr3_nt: TGTGCCAGCAGCCGCGGGAGGCTACAAGAGACCCAGTACTTC; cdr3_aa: CASSRGRLQETQYF
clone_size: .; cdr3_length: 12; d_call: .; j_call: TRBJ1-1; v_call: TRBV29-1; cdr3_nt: TGCAGCGTTGAAAGCCCTAACACTGAAGCTTTCTTT; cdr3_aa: CSVESPNTEAFF
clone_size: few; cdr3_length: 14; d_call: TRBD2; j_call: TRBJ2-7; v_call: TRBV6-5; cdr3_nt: TGTGCCAGCAGAACTAGCGGGGGGGCCTACGAGCAGTACTTC; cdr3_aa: CASRTSGGAYEQYF
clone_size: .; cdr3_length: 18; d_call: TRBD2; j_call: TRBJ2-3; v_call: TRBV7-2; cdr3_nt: TGTGCCAGCAGCTTTCTAGCGGGGGGGAGCCTTAGCACAGATACGCAGTATTTT; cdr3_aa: CASSFLAGGSLSTDTQYF
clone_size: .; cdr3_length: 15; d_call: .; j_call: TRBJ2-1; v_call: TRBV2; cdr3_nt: TGTGCCAGCAGTGATACGGGGGGCGAGGACAATGAGCAGTTCTTC; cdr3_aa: CASSDTGGEDNEQFF
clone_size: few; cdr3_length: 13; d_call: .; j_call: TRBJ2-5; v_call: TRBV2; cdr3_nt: TGTGCCAGCAGTGAAGGGGCCATAGAGACCCAGTACTTC; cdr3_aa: CASSEGAIETQYF
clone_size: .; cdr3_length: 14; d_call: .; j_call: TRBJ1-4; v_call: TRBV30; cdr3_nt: TGTGCCTGGAGTGTGACAGTCTCAAATGAAAAACTGTTTTTT; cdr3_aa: CAWSVTVSNEKLFF
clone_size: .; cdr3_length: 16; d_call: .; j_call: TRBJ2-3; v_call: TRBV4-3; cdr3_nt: TGCGCCAGCAGCCAGGACAGCCAGCTTAGCACAGATACGCAGTATTTT; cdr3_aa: CASSQDSQLSTDTQYF
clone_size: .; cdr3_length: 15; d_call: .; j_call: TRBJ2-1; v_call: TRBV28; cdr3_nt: TGTGCCAGCAGTTTATTAGCGTTTCAGCGCAATGAGCAGTTCTTC; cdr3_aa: CASSLLAFQRNEQFF
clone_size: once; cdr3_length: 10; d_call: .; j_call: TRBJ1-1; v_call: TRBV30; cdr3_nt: TGTGCCTGCCTGGCCACTGAAGCTTTCTTT; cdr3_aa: CACLATEAFF
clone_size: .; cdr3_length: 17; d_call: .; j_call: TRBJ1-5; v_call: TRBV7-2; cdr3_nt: TGTGCCAGCAGCTTAGTAGGTACAGGGTTGTCTAATCAGCCCCAGCATTTT; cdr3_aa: CASSLVGTGLSNQPQHF
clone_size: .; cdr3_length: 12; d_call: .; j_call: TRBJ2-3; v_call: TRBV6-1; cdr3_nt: TGTGCCAGCGGCGGGGACACAGATACGCAGTATTTT; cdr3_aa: CASGGDTDTQYF
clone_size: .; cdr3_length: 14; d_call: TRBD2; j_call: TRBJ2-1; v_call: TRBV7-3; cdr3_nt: TGTGCCAGCAGCTTAAATCCGGGGGGTAATGAGCAGTTCTTC; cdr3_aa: CASSLNPGGNEQFF
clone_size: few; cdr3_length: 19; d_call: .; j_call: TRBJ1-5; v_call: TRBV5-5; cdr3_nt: TGTGCCAGCAGCCCGCCCGGAGATAGGACACCCTATAGCAATCAGCCCCAGCATTTT; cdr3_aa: CASSPPGDRTPYSNQPQHF
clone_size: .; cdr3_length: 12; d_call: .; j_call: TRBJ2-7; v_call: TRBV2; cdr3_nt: TGTGCCAGCCGCCGGGAAGGCTGGGAGCAGTACTTC; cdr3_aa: CASRREGWEQYF
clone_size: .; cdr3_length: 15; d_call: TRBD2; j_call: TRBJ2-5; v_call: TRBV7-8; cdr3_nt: TGTGCCAGCAGCTTTTGGACTAGAGGGAAAGAGACCCAGTACTTC; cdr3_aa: CASSFWTRGKETQYF
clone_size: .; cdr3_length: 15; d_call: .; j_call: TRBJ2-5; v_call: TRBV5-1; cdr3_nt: TGCGCCAGCAGTCCTCCCTCGGGGGGCGGAGAGACCCAGTACTTC; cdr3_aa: CASSPPSGGGETQYF
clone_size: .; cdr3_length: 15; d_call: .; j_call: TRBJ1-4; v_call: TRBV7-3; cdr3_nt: TGTGCCAGCAGCCCACAGGGAGGGACTAATGAAAAACTGTTTTTT; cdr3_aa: CASSPQGGTNEKLFF
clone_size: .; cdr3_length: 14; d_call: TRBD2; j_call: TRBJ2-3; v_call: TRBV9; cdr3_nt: TGTGCCAGCAGCGTGACTAGCGGGAGTACTACGCAGTATTTT; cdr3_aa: CASSVTSGSTTQYF
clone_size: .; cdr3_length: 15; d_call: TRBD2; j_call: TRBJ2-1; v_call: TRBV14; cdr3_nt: TGTGCCAGCACAACCGGGACTAGCGTTTACAATGAGCAGTTCTTC; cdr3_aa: CASTTGTSVYNEQFF
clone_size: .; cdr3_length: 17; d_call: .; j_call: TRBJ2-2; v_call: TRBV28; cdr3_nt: TGTGCCAGCAGTTTTGTAGCTGGGGGGTCGGCGGGCGGGGAGCTGTTTTTT; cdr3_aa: CASSFVAGGSAGGELFF
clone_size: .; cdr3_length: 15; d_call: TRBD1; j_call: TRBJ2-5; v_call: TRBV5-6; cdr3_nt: TGTGCCAGCAGCCATATACAGGGGGCGGGTGAGACCCAGTACTTC; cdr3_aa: CASSHIQGAGETQYF
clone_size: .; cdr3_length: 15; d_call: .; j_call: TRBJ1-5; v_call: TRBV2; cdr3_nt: TGTGCCAGCAGTGTGTCAGGTAATAGCAATCAGCCCCAGCATTTT; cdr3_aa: CASSVSGNSNQPQHF
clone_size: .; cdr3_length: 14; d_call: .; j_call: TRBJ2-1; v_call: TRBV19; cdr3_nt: TGTGCCAGTAGTGCCTGGGACTTCTTGAATGAGCAGTTCTTC; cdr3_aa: CASSAWDFLNEQFF
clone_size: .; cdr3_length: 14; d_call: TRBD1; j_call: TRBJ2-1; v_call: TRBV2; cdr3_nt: TGTGCCAGCAGTCGACAGGGGTTTCAGGATGAGCAGTTCTTC; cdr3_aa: CASSRQGFQDEQFF
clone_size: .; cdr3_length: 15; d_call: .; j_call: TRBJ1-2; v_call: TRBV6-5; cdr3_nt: TGTGCCGTTTACCGAAGGGGAGGTGGTAACTATGGCTACACCTTC; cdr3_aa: CAVYRRGGGNYGYTF
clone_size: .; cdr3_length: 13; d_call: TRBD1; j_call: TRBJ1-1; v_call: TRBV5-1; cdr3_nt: TGCGCCAGCAGCTCTTGGGGACAGGGTGAAGCTTTCTTT; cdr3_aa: CASSSWGQGEAFF
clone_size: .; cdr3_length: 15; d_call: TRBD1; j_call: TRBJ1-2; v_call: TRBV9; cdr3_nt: TGTGCCAGCAGCCGCACGACAGGGGGCAGTGGCGGCTACACCTTC; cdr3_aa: CASSRTTGGSGGYTF
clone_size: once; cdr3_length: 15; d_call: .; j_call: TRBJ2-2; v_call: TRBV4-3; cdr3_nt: TGCGCCAGCAGGGGTCAGGGACTTAACACCGGGGAGCTGTTTTTT; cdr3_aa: CASRGQGLNTGELFF
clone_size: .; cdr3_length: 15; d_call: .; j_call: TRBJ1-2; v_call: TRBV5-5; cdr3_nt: TGTGCCAGCAGCTTCCGGTCAGGGTTATTCTATGGCTACACCTTC; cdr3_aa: CASSFRSGLFYGYTF
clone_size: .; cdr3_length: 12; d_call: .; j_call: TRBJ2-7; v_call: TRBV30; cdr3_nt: TGTGCCTGGAGCCAAGACAGCTACGAGCAGTACTTC; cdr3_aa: CAWSQDSYEQYF
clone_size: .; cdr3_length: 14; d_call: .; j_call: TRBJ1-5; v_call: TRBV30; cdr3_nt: TGTGCCTGGGCCGGGGGGGCCGCCAATCAGCCCCAGCATTTT; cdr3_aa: CAWAGGAANQPQHF